This T cell receptor beta chain stems from a study of sequential checkpoint blockade in melanoma. Documented treatment: randomized to nivolumab then ipilimumab (arm A) or the reverse (arm B). Profiling relied on immunoSEQ multiplex PCR, and the TCRdb table lists in-frame clones only, not all of them. The repertoire has approximately 21,000 clones, roughly 82% of them found once; the top ten carry 11%. CDR1 is SGDLS, CDR2 YYNGEE, per germline. Trimming cost V 4 bases and J 4 bases; bases outside gene matches: 6. The CDR3 extends over 15 amino acids. The sequencing used CD8+ T cells sorted from blood (inferred from file names), collected from a patient given nivolumab and ipilimumab in sequence. The TCR originated in a human donor with melanoma. The gene calls are TRBV9 and TRBJ1-5, with TRBD1 matching 9 bases. For the CDR3, the DNA is TGTGCCAGCAGCCAGGACAGGGGAGGGAATCAGCCCCAGCATTTT. Translating gives CASSQDRGGNQPQHF.